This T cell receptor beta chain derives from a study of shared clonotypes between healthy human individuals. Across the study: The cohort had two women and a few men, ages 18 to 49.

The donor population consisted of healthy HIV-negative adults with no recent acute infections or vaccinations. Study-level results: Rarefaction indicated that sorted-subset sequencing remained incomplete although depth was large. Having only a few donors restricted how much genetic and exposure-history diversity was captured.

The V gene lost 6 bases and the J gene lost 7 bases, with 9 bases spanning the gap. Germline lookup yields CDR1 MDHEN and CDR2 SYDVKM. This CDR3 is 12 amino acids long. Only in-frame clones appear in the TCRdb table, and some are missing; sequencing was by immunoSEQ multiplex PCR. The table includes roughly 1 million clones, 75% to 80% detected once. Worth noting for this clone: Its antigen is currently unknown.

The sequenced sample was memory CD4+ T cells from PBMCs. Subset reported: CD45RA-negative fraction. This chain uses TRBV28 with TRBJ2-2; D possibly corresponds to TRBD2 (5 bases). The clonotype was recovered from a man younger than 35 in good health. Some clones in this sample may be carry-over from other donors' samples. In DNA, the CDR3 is TGTGCCAGCAGGGAGGCGGGCGGGGAGCTGTTTTTT. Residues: CASREAGGELFF.